The clone carrying this TCR beta chain was recorded many times. Its antigen is not identified. This sample is part of a study of response to subunit inactivated influenza vaccine. Each CDR3 protein gets one entry after TCRdb re-called the RT-PCR reads with MiXCR. The data show about 520,000 distinct CDR3 sequences, about 25% seen once. Study observations and caveats: Authors suggested each seasonal flu vaccination may recruit only limited numbers of new T cells.

The source is a man aged 50-59 years who received an inactivated influenza vaccine. The sequences come from CD4+ T cells sorted from PBMCs, collected around 5 days after vaccination.

CDR3 residues: CASSLVPNTEAFF. CDR3 nucleotides: TGTGCCAGCAGTTTAGTGCCGAACACTGAAGCTTTCTTT. This chain links TRBV12-3 or TRBV12-4 with TRBJ1-1; unclear D gene. The ends were cut back, 1 base at V and 1 base at J, with 4 bases in the middle. The CDR3 is made up of 13 amino acids.